This is a list of T cell receptor beta chains from one sample in a study of blood T cells in healthy people across ages. TCRdb called the 5' RACE reads again in MiXCR, with one record for every CDR3 protein. The sample lists around 650,000 distinct CDR3 sequences, around 32% occurring once. The sample comprised blood. The receptor source for this set is a woman over 75 in good health. Both conserved end residues are part of each CDR3. A D gene is named only where the DNA matches it firmly. Expanded clones get a size class; other rows say once, few or many, or leave the size out.

-	TRBV19	TRBJ2-1	few	TGTGCCAGTAGTATAGGCGGACTTCGGAAGCCCGACAATGAGCAGTTCTTC	CASSIGGLRKPDNEQFF
TRBD1	TRBV5-6	TRBJ1-2	-	TGTGCCAGCAGCTGGGGGACAGGGGGCTTCTATGGCTACACCTTC	CASSWGTGGFYGYTF
-	TRBV18	TRBJ1-1	-	TGTGCCAGCTCACTTTACGGGGTATCAAACACTGAAGCTTTCTTT	CASSLYGVSNTEAFF
-	TRBV20-1	TRBJ1-4	-	TGCAGTGCTAGAGAACAGACGTTCGGTAATGAAAAACTGTTTTTT	CSAREQTFGNEKLFF
-	TRBV30	TRBJ1-6	few	TGTGCCTGGAGTTTAGGCTGGAATTCACCCCTCCACTTT	CAWSLGWNSPLHF
TRBD2	TRBV3-1	TRBJ2-3	many	TGTGCCAGCAGCCAAGGGGGGATAGCGGGGGGCCATTCTAGCACAGATACGCAGTATTTT	CASSQGGIAGGHSSTDTQYF
-	TRBV14	TRBJ2-1	many	TGTGCCAGCAGCCAAGGCCTGTACAATGAGCAGTTCTTC	CASSQGLYNEQFF
TRBD2	TRBV28	TRBJ2-5	-	TGTGCCAGCAGTTCCCCTATAGGACTAGCGGGAGAGGTGGGGGAGCAGTACTTC	CASSSPIGLAGEVGEQYF
TRBD1	TRBV30	TRBJ2-3	many	TGTGCCTGGAGTGGGACAGGGGGTATCACAGATACGCAGTATTTT	CAWSGTGGITDTQYF
-	TRBV7-2	TRBJ2-2	-	TGTGCCAGCAGCGCAGATTTAGTGGCCGGGGAGCTGTTTTTT	CASSADLVAGELFF
TRBD1	TRBV2	TRBJ1-4	-	TGTGCCAGCGGACAGGGGGCTGAGAGTGAAAAACTGTTTTTT	CASGQGAESEKLFF
-	TRBV5-5	TRBJ1-2	-	TGTACCAGCAGCTTGGGTTCCAAAGGGGGTGGCTACACCTTC	CTSSLGSKGGGYTF
-	TRBV12-3/TRBV12-4	TRBJ2-3	-	TGTGCCAGCAGTTTAGCAAGGTCGGCAGTGAGAGCAGATGCGCAGTATTTT	CASSLARSAVRADAQYF
-	TRBV4-2	TRBJ1-3	-	TGTGCCAGCAGCCAAAGTACGGGAGGAACTGGAAACACCATATATTTT	CASSQSTGGTGNTIYF
TRBD1	TRBV20-1	TRBJ1-2	-	TGCAGTGCTCATTCCGAAGACAGGGGAGTTTCCTATGGCTACACCTTC	CSAHSEDRGVSYGYTF
TRBD1	TRBV6-1	TRBJ2-7	many	TGTGCCAGCAGTGTCGGGACAGGGTGGTACGAGCAGTACTTC	CASSVGTGWYEQYF
TRBD1	TRBV5-1	TRBJ2-7	many	TGCGCCAGCAGCTTCACAGGGGGTACTCACGAGCAGTACTTC	CASSFTGGTHEQYF
-	TRBV7-9	TRBJ2-7	many	TGTGCCAGCAGCTTAGGGGACGGCTACGAGCAGTACTTC	CASSLGDGYEQYF
TRBD1	TRBV7-6	TRBJ2-5	many	TGTGCCAGCAGCGTCGGACAGGGGAAAGAGACCCAGTACTTC	CASSVGQGKETQYF
TRBD1	TRBV3-1	TRBJ1-1	-	TGTGCCACCAAACGACAGGGCGCTGAAGCTTTCTTT	CATKRQGAEAFF
-	TRBV2	TRBJ2-7	many	TGTGCCAGCAACCCGACAGGTGCCTACGAGCAGTACTTC	CASNPTGAYEQYF
-	TRBV2	TRBJ1-5	-	TGTGCCAGCAGCGAGCAGACAGTTAGCAATCAGCCCCAGCATTTT	CASSEQTVSNQPQHF
-	TRBV5-5	TRBJ2-3	few	TGTGCCAGCAGCCAGCAGGGGGGGGGATTCACAGATACGCAGTATTTT	CASSQQGGGFTDTQYF
TRBD2	TRBV20-1	TRBJ2-1	many	TGCAGTGCCCACTCCCCTAGCGGGGGGGCGGAAGAGCAGTTCTTC	CSAHSPSGGAEEQFF
-	TRBV29-1	TRBJ2-2	-	TGCAGCGTTCGAGTAACGAACACCGGGGAGCGGTTTTTT	CSVRVTNTGERFF
-	TRBV20-1	TRBJ1-5	-	TGCAGTGCCCGCCGAGTTGGGGCAGGGGAGAGGCCCCAGCATTTT	CSARRVGAGERPQHF
-	TRBV25-1	TRBJ1-1	few	TGTGCCAGCAGTGATGCAAGACCCACTGAAGCTTTCTTT	CASSDARPTEAFF
TRBD2	TRBV7-2	TRBJ2-7	once	TGTGCCAGCAGGGGGAGGGGAGCATTGGACGAGCAGTACTTC	CASRGRGALDEQYF
-	TRBV29-1	TRBJ1-1	few	TGCAGCGTTTCGAGAGGGTTCCCTGAAGCTTTCTTT	CSVSRGFPEAFF
-	TRBV20-1	TRBJ2-3	-	TGCAGTGCTCCTCCGAGGGACACCCTTACGCAGTATTTT	CSAPPRDTLTQYF
TRBD1	TRBV11-2	TRBJ1-2	many	TGTGCCAGCAGCCTAGGGACAGGGGGGAACTATGGCTACACCTTC	CASSLGTGGNYGYTF
-	TRBV29-1	TRBJ2-3	many	TGCAGCGTTGATTGGCTATTTGATACGCAGTATTTT	CSVDWLFDTQYF
-	TRBV6-5	TRBJ2-2	-	TGTGCCAGCACCACCCTAGGTCCCACCGGGGAGCTGTTTTTT	CASTTLGPTGELFF
TRBD1	TRBV7-9	TRBJ1-5	few	TGTGCCAGCAGCCAACAGGGACAGCCTAATCAGCCCCAGCATTTT	CASSQQGQPNQPQHF
TRBD1	TRBV19	TRBJ1-4	few	TGTGCCAGTAGTATCCCCGGGACAGGGCTACAAAAACTGTTTTTT	CASSIPGTGLQKLFF
-	TRBV7-2	TRBJ2-4	-	TGTGCCAGCAGCCCAGGGGGAGCGGGAGAGGTCAAAAACATTCAGTACTTC	CASSPGGAGEVKNIQYF
-	TRBV27	TRBJ2-2	-	TGTGCCAGCAGCCTGGAGGGGGGGGGTTCCGGGGAGCTGTTTTTT	CASSLEGGGSGELFF
-	TRBV7-3	TRBJ2-7	many	TGTGCCAGCAGCACCAAACATGGCCCGAACGAGCAGTACTTC	CASSTKHGPNEQYF
-	TRBV7-9	TRBJ2-7	many	TGTGCCAGCAGCTTAGATATTTCTCGAGGGCAGGGCCGGTACGAGCAGTACTTC	CASSLDISRGQGRYEQYF
TRBD1	TRBV20-1	TRBJ1-1	few	TGCAGTGCTAGAGCCGGGACAGGGCCTAACACTGAAGCTTTCTTT	CSARAGTGPNTEAFF
-	TRBV5-8	TRBJ2-1	many	TGTGCCAGCAGCTTGGGGGGTCAAGGGATGAATGAGCAGTTCTTC	CASSLGGQGMNEQFF
-	TRBV10-3	TRBJ1-4	many	TGTGCCATCAGTTCTCGCGCGAATGAAAAACTGTTTTTT	CAISSRANEKLFF
-	TRBV5-1	TRBJ2-7	-	TGCGCCAGCAGCTTGGCATCCCAGGGGGGCTACTACGAGCAGTACTTC	CASSLASQGGYYEQYF
-	TRBV20-1	TRBJ1-5	-	TGCAGTGCATCGACAGGAGGGGGCAATCAGCCCCAGCATTTT	CSASTGGGNQPQHF
-	TRBV20-1	TRBJ2-3	many	TGCAGTGCTAGCGGGGGCCAAAGCACAGATACGCAGTATTTT	CSASGGQSTDTQYF
-	TRBV30	TRBJ2-1	few	TGTGCCTGGAGGAGTAGGAGCTCCTACAATGAGCAGTTCTTC	CAWRSRSSYNEQFF